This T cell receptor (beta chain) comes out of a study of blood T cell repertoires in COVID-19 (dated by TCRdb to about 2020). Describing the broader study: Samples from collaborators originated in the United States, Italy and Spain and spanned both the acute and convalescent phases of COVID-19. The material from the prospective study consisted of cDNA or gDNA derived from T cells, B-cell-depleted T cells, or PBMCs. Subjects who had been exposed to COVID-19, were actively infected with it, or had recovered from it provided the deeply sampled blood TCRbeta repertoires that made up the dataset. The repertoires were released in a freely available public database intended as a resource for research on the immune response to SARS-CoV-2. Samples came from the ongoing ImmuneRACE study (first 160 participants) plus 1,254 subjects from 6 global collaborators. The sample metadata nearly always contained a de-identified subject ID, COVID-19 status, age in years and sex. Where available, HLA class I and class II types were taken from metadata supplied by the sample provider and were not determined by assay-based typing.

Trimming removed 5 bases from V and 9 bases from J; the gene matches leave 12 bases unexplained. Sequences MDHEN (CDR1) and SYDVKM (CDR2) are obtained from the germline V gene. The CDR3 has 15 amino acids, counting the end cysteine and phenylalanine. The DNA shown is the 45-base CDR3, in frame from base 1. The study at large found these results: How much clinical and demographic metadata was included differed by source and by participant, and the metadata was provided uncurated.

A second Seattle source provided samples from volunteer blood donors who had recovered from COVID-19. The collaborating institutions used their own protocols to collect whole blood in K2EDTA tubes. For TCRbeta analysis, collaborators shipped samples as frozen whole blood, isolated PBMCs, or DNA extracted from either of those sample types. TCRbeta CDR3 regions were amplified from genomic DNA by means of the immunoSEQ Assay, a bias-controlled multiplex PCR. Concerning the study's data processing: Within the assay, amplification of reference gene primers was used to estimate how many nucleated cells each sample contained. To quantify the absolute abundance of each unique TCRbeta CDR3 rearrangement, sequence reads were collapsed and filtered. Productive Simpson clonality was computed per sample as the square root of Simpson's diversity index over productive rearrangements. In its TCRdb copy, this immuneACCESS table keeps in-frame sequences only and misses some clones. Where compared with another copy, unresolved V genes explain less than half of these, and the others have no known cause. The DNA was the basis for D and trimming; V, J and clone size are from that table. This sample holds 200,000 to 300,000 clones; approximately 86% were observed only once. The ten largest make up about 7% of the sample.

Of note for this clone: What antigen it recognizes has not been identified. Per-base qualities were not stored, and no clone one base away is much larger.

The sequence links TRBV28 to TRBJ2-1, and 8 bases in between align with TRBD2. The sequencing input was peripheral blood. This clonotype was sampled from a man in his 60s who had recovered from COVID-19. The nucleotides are TGTGCCAGCAGTCGGCCGGGGGGGCGCTCAGGTGAGCAGTTCTTC. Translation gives CASSRPGGRSGEQFF.